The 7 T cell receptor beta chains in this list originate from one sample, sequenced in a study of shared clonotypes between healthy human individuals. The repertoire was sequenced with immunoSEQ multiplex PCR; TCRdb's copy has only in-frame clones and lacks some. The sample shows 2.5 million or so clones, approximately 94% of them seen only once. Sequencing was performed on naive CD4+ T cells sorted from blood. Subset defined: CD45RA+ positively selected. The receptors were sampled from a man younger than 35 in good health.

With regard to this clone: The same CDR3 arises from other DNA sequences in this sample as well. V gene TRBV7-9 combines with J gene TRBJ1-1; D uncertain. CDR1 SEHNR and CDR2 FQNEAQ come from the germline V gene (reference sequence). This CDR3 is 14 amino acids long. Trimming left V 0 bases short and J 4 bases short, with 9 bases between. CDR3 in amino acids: CASSLAGRSTEAFF. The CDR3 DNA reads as TGTGCCAGCAGCTTAGCGGGCAGGAGCACTGAAGCTTTCTTT.

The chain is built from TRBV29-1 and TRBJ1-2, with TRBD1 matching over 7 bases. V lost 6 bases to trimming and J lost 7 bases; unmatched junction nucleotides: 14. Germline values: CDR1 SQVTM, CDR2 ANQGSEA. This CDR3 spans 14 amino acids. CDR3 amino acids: CSVDAGQRTAGYTF. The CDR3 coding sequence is TGCAGCGTGGATGCGGGACAGCGGACGGCTGGCTACACCTTC.

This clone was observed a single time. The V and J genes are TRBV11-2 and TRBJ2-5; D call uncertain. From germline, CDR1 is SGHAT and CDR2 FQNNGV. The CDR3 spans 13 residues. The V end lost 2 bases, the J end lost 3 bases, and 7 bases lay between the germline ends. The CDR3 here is CASSLSSKETQYF. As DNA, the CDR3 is TGTGCCAGCAGCTTATCCTCAAAAGAGACCCAGTACTTC.

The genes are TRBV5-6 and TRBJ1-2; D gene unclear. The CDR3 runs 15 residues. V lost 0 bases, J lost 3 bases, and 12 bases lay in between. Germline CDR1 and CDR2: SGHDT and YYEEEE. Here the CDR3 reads CASSLDGGRYYGYTF. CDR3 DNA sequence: TGTGCCAGCAGCTTGGATGGCGGGCGGTACTATGGCTACACCTTC.

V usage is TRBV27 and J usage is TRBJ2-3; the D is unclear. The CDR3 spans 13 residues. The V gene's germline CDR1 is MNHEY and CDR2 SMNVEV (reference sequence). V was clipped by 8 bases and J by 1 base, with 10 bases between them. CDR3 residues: CASFGLRTDTQYF. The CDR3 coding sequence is TGTGCCAGCTTTGGCCTACGCACAGATACGCAGTATTTT.

The CDR3 nucleotides are TGTGCCAGCAGTGAAGCACAGGGGAGAGGGCAGTATTTT. This sequence encodes CASSEAQGRGQYF. The V gene is TRBV25-1, the J gene TRBJ2-3, with TRBD1 identical over 7 bases. The CDR3 spans 13 residues. Trimming at V came to 2 bases and at J to 11 bases, leaving 7 bases not matched to a gene. Germline V gives CDR1 MGHDK, CDR2 SYGVNS.

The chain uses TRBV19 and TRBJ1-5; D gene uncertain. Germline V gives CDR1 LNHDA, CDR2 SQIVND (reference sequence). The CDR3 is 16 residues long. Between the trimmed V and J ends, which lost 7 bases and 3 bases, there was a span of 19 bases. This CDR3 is CASNGDTTLFNQPQHF. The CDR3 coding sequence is TGTGCCAGTAACGGCGACACCACTCTATTCAATCAGCCCCAGCATTTT.